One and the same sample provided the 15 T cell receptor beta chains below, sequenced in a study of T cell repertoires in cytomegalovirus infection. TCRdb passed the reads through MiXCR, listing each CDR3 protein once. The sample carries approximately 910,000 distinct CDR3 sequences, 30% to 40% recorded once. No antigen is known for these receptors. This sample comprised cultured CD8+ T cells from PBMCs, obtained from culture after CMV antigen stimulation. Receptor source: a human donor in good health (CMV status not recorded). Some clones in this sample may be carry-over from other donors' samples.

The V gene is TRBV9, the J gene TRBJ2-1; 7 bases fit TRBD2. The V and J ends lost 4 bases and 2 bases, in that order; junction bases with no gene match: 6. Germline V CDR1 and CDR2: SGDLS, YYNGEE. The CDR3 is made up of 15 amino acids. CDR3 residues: CASSTRGTTYNEQFF. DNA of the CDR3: TGTGCCAGCAGCACCCGGGGGACTACCTACAATGAGCAGTTCTTC.

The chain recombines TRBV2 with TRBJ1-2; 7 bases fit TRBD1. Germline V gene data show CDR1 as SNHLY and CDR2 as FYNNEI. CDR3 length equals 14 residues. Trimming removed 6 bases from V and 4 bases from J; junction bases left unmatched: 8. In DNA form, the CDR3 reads TGTGCCAGCAGAGACAGGGTACCATCCTATGGCTACACCTTC. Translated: CASRDRVPSYGYTF. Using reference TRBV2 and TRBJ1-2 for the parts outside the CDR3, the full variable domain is EPEVTQTPSHQVTQMGQEVILRCVPISNHLYFYWYRQILGQKVEFLVSFYNNEISEKSEIFDDQFSVERPDGSNFTLKIRSTKLEDSAMYFCASRDRVPSYGYTFGSGTRLTVV.

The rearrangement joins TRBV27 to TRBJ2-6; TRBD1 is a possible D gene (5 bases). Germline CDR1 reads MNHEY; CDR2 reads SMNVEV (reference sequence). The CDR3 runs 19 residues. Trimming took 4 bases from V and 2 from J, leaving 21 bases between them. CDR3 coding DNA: TGTGCCAGCAGTTCATCTCTGACAGAGAACCAGGCTGGGGCCAACGTCCTGACTTTC. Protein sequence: CASSSSLTENQAGANVLTF. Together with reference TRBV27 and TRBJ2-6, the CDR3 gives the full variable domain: EAQVTQNPRYLITVTGKKLTVTCSQNMNHEYMSWYRQDPGLGLRQIYYSMNVEVTDKGDVPEGYKVSRKEKRNFPLILESPSPNQTSLYFCASSSSLTENQAGANVLTFGAGSRLTVL.

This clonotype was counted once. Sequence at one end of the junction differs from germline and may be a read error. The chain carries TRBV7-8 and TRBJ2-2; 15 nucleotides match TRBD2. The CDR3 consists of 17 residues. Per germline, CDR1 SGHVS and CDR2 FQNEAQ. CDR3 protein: CANSLWTSGGAAGELFF. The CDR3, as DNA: TGTGCCAACAGCTTATGGACTAGCGGGGGGGCAGCCGGGGAGCTGTTTTTT.

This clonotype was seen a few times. The CDR3 DNA reads as TGTGCCAGCAGCTTGAGGAGGGGACAGGGGCGTGAGCAGTTCTTC. Protein: CASSLRRGQGREQFF. The chain couples TRBV7-9 to TRBJ2-1, with TRBD1 matching over 10 bases. Germline CDR1 and CDR2: SEHNR and FQNEAQ (reference sequence). The CDR3 is made up of 15 amino acids. Trimming took 3 bases from V and 9 from J; bases not matched to a gene: 8.

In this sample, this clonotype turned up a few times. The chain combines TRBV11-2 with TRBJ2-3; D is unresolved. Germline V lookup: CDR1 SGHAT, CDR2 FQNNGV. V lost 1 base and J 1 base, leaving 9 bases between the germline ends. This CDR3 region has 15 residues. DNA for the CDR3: TGTGCCAGCAGCTTAGGCAGAGAACGCACAGATACGCAGTATTTT. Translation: CASSLGRERTDTQYF.

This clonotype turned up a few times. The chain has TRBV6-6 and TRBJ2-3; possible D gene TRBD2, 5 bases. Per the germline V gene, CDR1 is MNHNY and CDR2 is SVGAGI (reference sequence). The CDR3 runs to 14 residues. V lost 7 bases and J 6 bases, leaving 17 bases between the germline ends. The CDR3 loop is CASTPAGLRDTQYF. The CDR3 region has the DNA TGTGCCAGCACCCCCGCGGGCCTCAGGGATACGCAGTATTTT.

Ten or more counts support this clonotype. CDR3: CASRAGYTDTQYF. For the CDR3, the DNA is TGTGCCAGCCGAGCAGGGTACACAGATACGCAGTATTTT. The rearrangement links TRBV12-3 or TRBV12-4 to TRBJ2-3; a possible D gene is TRBD1 (5 bases). The length of the CDR3 is 13 residues. V shed 8 bases and J shed 2 bases, with 11 bases lying between them.

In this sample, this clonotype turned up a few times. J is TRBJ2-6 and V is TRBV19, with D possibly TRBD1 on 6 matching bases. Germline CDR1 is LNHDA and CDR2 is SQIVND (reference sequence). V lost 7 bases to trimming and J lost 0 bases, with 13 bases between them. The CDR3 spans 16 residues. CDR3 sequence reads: CASNQQGYSGANVLTF. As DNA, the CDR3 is TGTGCCAGTAACCAACAGGGCTACTCTGGGGCCAACGTCCTGACTTTC.

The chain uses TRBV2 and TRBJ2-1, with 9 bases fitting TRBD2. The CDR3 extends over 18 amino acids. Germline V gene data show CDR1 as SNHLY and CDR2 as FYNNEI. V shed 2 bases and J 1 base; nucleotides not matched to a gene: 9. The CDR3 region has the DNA TGTGCCAGCAGTGAACGGGGTAGCGGGGGACCGTCCTACAATGAGCAGTTCTTC. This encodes CASSERGSGGPSYNEQFF.

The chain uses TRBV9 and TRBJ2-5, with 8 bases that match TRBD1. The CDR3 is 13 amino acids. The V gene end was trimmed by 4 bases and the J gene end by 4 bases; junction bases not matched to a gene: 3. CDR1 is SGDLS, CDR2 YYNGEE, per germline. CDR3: CASSPDRVETQYF. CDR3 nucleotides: TGTGCCAGCAGCCCGGACAGGGTAGAGACCCAGTACTTC. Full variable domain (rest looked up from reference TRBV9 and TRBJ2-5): DSGVTQTPKHLITATGQRVTLRCSPRSGDLSVYWYQQSLDQGLQFLIQYYNGEERAKGNILERFSAQQFPDLHSELNLSSLELGDSALYFCASSPDRVETQYFGPGTRLLVL.

The CDR3 here is CASSAFTGTLTSEQFF. CDR3 in DNA: TGTGCCAGCAGTGCCTTTACCGGGACCCTCACTAGTGAGCAGTTCTTC. The chain recombines TRBV6-1 with TRBJ2-1; either TRBD1 or TRBD2 may supply D (5 bases each). CDR1 is MNHNS, CDR2 SASEGT, per germline. V lost 4 bases, J lost 9 bases, and 22 bases lay in between. This CDR3 spans 16 amino acids.

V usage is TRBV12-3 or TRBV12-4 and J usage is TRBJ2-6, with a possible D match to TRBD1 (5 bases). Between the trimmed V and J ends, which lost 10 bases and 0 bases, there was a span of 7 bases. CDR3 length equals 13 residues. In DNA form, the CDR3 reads TGTGCCACAGGGCCCTCTGGGGCCAACGTCCTGACTTTC. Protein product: CATGPSGANVLTF.

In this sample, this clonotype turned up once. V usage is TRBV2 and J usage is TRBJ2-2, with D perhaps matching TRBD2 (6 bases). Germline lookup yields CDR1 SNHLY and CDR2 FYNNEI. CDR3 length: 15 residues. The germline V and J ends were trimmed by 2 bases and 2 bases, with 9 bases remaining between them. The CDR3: CASSEIGTNTGELFF. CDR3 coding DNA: TGTGCCAGCAGTGAAATAGGGACTAACACCGGGGAGCTGTTTTTT. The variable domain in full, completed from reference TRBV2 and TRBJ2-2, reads EPEVTQTPSHQVTQMGQEVILRCVPISNHLYFYWYRQILGQKVEFLVSFYNNEISEKSEIFDDQFSVERPDGSNFTLKIRSTKLEDSAMYFCASSEIGTNTGELFFGEGSRLTVL.

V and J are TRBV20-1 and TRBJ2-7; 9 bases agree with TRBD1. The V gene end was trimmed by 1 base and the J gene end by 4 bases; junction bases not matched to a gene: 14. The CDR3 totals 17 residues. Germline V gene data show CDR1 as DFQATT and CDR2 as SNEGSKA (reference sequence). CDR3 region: CSARVVNVDRGVYEQYF. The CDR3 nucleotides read TGCAGTGCTAGAGTGGTGAATGTAGACAGGGGGGTTTACGAGCAGTACTTC.